Below are 2 T cell receptor beta chains sequenced from a single sample in a study of early T cells in non-severe SARS-CoV-2 infection. MiXCR, run by TCRdb on the 5' RACE reads, gives a single entry per CDR3 protein. The table records 60,000 to 90,000 distinct CDR3 sequences, roughly 16% of them present only once. Sequenced input: whole blood. Every receptor here comes from an adult who was a healthcare worker with PCR-confirmed SARS-CoV-2 infection or an uninfected control (not recorded which).

The rearrangement links TRBV7-9 to TRBJ1-4; D remains ambiguous. The germline V gene has CDR1 SEHNR and CDR2 FQNEAQ (reference sequence). This CDR3 has 13 amino acids. V gave up 3 bases and J gave up 7 bases, with 9 bases separating them. The CDR3 sequence is CASSLVNGEKLFF. The CDR3 bases are TGTGCCAGCAGCTTGGTCAACGGTGAAAAACTGTTTTTT.

The chain couples TRBV3-1 to TRBJ1-1; a possible D gene is TRBD1 (6 bases). V was shortened by 1 base and J by 4 bases, with 13 bases between the two germline ends. CDR3 length equals 15 residues. Germline lookup yields CDR1 LGHDT and CDR2 YNNKEL (reference sequence). The CDR3 DNA reads TGTGCCAGCAGCCAAGCCTTGGGGGGCCTCACTGAAGCTTTCTTT. This gives the protein CASSQALGGLTEAFF.